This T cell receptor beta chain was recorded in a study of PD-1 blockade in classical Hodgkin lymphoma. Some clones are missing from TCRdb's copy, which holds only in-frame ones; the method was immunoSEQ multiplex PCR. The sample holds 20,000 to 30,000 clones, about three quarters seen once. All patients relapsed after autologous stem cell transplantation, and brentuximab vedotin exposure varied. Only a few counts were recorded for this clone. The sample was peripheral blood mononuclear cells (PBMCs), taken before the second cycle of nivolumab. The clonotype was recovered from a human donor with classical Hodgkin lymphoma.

The DNA for the CDR3 is TGTGCCAGCAGACCCGCGAGTTTCTCCGAGCAGTACTTC. It yields the protein CASRPASFSEQYF. The chain employs TRBV6-5 and TRBJ2-7; D gene ambiguous. This CDR3 is 13 amino acids long. The germline gives CDR1 MNHEY, CDR2 SVGAGI. V shed 6 bases and J shed 6 bases, with 15 bases lying between them.